The T cell receptor (beta chain) described here comes from a study of vaccination and CD4 T cells after COVID-19. The germline V gene has CDR1 DFQATT and CDR2 SNEGSKA (reference sequence). The CDR3 contains 17 residues. V gave up 6 bases and J gave up 2 bases, with 24 bases separating them. This clonotype occurred a few times. The antigen remains unidentified. Sequence data for DNA of cultured CD4+ T cells were generated by the Oncomine TCR Beta short-read assay. TCRdb itself ran the PCR reads through MiXCR, one entry per CDR3 protein. The sample includes roughly 20,000 distinct CDR3 sequences, about 39% of them seen just once. The treatment is: roughly 11-day PBMC culture with coronavirus spike peptide pools or control peptides (ViraFEST assay).

The chain has TRBV20-1 and TRBJ2-3, with D possibly being TRBD2 (6 bases). This sequence originates from a human donor who had recovered from COVID-19. The source material was CD4+ T cells from blood, cultured in vitro, sampled before SARS-CoV-2 vaccination. The CDR3 region has the DNA TGCAGTGCCAGTCGAGTTGGCGGGACGGGATACACAGATACGCAGTATTTT. Its translation: CSASRVGGTGYTDTQYF.